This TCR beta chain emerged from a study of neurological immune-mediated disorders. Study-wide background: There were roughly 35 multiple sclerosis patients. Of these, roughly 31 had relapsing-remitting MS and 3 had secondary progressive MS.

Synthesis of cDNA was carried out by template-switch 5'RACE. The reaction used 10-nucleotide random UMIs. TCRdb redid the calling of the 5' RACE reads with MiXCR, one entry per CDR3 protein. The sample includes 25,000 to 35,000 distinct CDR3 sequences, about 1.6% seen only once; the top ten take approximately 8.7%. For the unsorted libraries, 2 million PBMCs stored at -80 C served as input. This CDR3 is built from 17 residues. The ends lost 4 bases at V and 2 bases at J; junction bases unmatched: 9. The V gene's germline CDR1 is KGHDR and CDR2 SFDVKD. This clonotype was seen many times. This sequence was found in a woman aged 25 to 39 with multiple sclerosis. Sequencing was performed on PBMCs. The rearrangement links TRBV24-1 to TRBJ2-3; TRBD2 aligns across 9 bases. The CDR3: CATSEQTSGRTTDTQYF. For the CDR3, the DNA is TGTGCCACCAGTGAACAGACTAGCGGTCGAACCACAGATACGCAGTATTTT.